This T cell receptor (beta chain) was documented in a study of cytomegalovirus exposure and HLA in healthy donors. Across the study: A later analysis reported the same platform for the 100 to 150 validation repertoires and the approximately 640 first-cohort repertoires. Findings of the study overall: Reports credit the classifier with highly specific, highly sensitive diagnosis of cytomegalovirus status. Cytomegalovirus association was assigned to approximately 160 TCR beta chains.

A roughly 120-subject validation cohort, separate from the roughly 670-subject first cohort, supplied the donors. Sequenced by immunoSEQ multiplex PCR; TCRdb stores in-frame clones only, minus some. This sample has 150,000 to 200,000 clones, with about nine tenths found just once. This clone was seen once. Its antigen remains unidentified. The germline gives CDR1 SGHAT, CDR2 FQNNGV. The CDR3 totals 17 residues. V lost 1 base, J lost 3 bases, and 17 bases lay in between. The chain has TRBV11-2 and TRBJ2-3, with D perhaps TRBD2 (7 bases). The source is a young man in good health and CMV-seropositive. Material: PBMCs. CDR3 sequence reads: CASSLVGGGGVTDTQYF. The CDR3 region has the DNA TGTGCCAGCAGCTTAGTCGGCGGGGGCGGTGTGACAGATACGCAGTATTTT.